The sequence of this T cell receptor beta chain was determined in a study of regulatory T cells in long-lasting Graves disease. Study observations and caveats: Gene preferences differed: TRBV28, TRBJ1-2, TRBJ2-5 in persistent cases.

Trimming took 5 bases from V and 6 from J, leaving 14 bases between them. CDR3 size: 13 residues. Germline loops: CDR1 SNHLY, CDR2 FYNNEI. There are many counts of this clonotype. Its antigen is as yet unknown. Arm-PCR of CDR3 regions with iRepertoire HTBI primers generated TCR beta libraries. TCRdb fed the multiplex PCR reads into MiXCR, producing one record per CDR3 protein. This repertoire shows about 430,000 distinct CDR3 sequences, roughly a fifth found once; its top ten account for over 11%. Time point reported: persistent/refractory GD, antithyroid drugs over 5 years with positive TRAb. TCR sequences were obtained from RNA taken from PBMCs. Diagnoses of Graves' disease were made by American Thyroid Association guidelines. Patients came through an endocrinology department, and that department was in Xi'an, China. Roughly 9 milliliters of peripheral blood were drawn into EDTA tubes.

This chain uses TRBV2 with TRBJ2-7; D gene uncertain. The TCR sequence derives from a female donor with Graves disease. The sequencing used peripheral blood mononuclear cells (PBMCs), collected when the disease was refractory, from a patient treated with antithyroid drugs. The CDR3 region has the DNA TGTGCCAGCAGTCCCACTCGCGATGGCGAGCAGTACTTC. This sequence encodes CASSPTRDGEQYF.